A selection of T cell receptor beta chains follows, all from one sample in a study of shared clonotypes between healthy human individuals. The data were produced by immunoSEQ multiplex PCR, yet TCRdb's version contains in-frame clones alone and is incomplete. The sample includes approximately 1,000,000 clones, about 84% seen only once; the top ten take under 0.65%. The specimen was memory CD4+ T cells from PBMCs. Receptor source: a man in his late teens or twenties in good health. Some clones in this sample may be carry-over from other donors' samples. CDR3s leave out the opening cysteine and the closing phenylalanine or tryptophan. Not every row has a clone size; where given, it reads once, few, many or a size class.

TRBV9,-,ASSVKGTGGEKLF
TRBV14,-,ASSHSYEQY
TRBV4-1,once,ASSQQENIQY
TRBV21-1,-,ASSKVLNTEAF
TRBV28,-,ASTRDQNQPQH
TRBV9,-,ASSVLDFSPGDTQY
TRBV6-1,-,ASSASGTGAQQY
TRBV5-6,-,ASSLVAGVRAGGEQY
TRBV2,once,ASRGTGGYEQY
TRBV2,-,ASRHTGGTGNTIY
TRBV7-2,-,ASRPADGAYGYT
TRBV7-2,-,ASSQSPTLGYGELF
TRBV30,-,AWSRQLDSPLH
TRBV5-1,-,ASSFTTGGGTDTQY
TRBV11-2,-,ASSLEGRPQETQY
TRBV5-6,-,ASSSDQNTEAF
TRBV11-2,-,ASGGGINMNTEAF
TRBV6-5,-,ASSYLAGSSYNEQF
TRBV18,-,ASGVPTGGASGNTIY
TRBV5-1,-,ASGLNAGTNTEAF
TRBV29-1,-,SVSPAVNEQF
TRBV27,-,ASSLSRAAHEQY
TRBV7-8,-,ASSEREGANYGYT
TRBV13,-,ASSLTGGPTYEQY
TRBV6-1,-,ASSETSGG
TRBV30,-,AFSAGVPVQQY
TRBV7-2,-,ASSIDRDQPQH
TRBV27,few,ASSLQTTGNTEAF
TRBV19,-,ASTNGKGNSNQPQH
TRBV7-2,few,ASSRLAGEADEQF
TRBV19,-,ASTGGGRNTDTQY
TRBV5-1,-,ASSLGGASYEQY
TRBV19,once,ASSITSGRIDEQY
TRBV30,-,AWSSGLAARDTQY
TRBV19,-,ASSMAGGNQPQH
TRBV7-2,-,ASRSYSGRANTDTQY
TRBV29-1,-,SVVPLVAEGLEGTDTQY
TRBV7-3,-,ASSFQRGSYEQY
TRBV28,-,ASSFNRPTGNTIY
TRBV9,-,ASSASTGRPGNTIY
TRBV18,once,ASRKRNTEAF
TRBV2,-,ASGGTVAYEQY
TRBV7-3,-,ASSLGNRVSGELF
TRBV30,-,ACIKKGQGAGEQY
TRBV27,-,ASKIGLAGAGTQY
TRBV28,-,ASRFPGEEAPLH